This T cell receptor beta chain originates from a study of OX40 agonist ivuxolimab in advanced cancers. Study summary: Ivuxolimab is a fully human IgG2 antibody that activates OX40 (CD134). Partial responses, seen in three patients, involved one hepatocellular carcinoma and two cutaneous melanomas. Prior anti-PD-1, anti-PD-L1 or anti-CTLA-4 therapy did not bar entry, and 30% to 40% had some.

Turning to this clone: Its target is unknown.

Trimming removed 4 bases from V and 0 bases from J, with 8 bases in between. Germline-derived CDR1 and CDR2 are LNHDA and SQIVND (reference sequence). CDR3 length equals 14 residues. Findings of the study overall: More expanded clones were seen, on average, in CD8+ T cells than in CD4+.

The repertoire was sequenced with immunoSEQ multiplex PCR; TCRdb's copy has only in-frame clones and lacks some. This sample has around 110,000 clones, with 75% to 95% found just once. This TCR was recovered from an adult with an advanced solid tumor such as melanoma, head and neck, liver or kidney cancer. This rearrangement joins TRBV19 to TRBJ2-3; D is ambiguous. Material: CD4+ or CD8+ T cells sorted from blood, obtained in a trial of the OX40 agonist ivuxolimab. The CDR3, as DNA: TGTGCCAGTAGTACCGTTGCCAGCACAGATACGCAGTATTTT. This encodes CASSTVASTDTQYF.